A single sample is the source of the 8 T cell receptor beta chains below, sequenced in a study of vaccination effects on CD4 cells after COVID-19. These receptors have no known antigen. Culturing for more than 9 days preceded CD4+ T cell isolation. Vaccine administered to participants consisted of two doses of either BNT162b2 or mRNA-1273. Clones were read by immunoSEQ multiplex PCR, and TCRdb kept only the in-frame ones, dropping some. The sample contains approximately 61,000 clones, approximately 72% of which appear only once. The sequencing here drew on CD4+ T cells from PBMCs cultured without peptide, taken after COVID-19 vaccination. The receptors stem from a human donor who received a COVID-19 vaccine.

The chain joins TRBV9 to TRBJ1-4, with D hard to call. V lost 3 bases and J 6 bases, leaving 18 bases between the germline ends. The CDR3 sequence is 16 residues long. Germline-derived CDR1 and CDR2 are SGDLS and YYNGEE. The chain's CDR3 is CASSASRSANDEKLFF. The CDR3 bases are TGTGCCAGCAGCGCGTCCCGATCGGCTAATGATGAAAAACTGTTTTTT.

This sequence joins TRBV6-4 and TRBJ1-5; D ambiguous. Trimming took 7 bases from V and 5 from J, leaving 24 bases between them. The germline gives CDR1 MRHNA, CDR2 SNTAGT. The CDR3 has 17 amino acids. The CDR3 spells CASKERVYSIGYQPQHF. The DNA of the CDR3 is TGTGCCAGCAAAGAAAGGGTCTATAGCATCGGCTATCAGCCCCAGCATTTT.

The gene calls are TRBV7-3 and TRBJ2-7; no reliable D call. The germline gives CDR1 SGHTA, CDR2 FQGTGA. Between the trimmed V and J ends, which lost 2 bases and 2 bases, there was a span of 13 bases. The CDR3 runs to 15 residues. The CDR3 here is CASSLGTGGTYEQYF. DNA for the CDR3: TGTGCCAGCAGCTTAGGAACGGGCGGAACCTACGAGCAGTACTTC.

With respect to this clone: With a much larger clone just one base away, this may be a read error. Written as DNA, the CDR3 is TGTGCCAGCAGTTCTAGCACAGATACGCAGTATTTT. This encodes CASSSSTDTQYF. The rearrangement joins TRBV5-4 to TRBJ2-3; unclear D gene. V was pared by 5 bases and J by 0 bases, with 4 bases between. Germline CDR1 reads SGHNT; CDR2 reads YYREEE (reference sequence). This CDR3 has 12 residues.

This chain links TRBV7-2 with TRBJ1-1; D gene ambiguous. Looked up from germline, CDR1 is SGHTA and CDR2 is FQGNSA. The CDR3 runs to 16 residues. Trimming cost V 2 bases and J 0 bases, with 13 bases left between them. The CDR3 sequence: CASSLNSGYLNTEAFF. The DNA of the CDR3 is TGTGCCAGCAGCTTAAATTCGGGGTACTTGAACACTGAAGCTTTCTTT.

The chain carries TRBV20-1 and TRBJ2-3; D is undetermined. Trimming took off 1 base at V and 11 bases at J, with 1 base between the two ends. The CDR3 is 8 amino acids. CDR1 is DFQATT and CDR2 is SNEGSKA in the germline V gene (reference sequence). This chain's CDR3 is CSARGQYF. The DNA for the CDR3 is TGCAGTGCTAGAGGGCAGTATTTT.

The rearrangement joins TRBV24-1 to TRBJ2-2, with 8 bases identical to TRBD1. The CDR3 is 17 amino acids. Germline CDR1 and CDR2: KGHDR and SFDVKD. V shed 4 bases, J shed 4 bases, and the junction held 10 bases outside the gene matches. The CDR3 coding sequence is TGTGCCACCAGTGACCAATCCGGACAGGGCTCCACCGGGGAGCTGTTTTTT. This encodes CATSDQSGQGSTGELFF.

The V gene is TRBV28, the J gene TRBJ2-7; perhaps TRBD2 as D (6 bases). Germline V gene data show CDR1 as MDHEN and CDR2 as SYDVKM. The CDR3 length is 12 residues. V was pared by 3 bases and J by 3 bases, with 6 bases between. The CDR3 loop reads CASSLTSYEQYF. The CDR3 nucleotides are TGTGCCAGCAGTTTGACTAGCTACGAGCAGTACTTC.